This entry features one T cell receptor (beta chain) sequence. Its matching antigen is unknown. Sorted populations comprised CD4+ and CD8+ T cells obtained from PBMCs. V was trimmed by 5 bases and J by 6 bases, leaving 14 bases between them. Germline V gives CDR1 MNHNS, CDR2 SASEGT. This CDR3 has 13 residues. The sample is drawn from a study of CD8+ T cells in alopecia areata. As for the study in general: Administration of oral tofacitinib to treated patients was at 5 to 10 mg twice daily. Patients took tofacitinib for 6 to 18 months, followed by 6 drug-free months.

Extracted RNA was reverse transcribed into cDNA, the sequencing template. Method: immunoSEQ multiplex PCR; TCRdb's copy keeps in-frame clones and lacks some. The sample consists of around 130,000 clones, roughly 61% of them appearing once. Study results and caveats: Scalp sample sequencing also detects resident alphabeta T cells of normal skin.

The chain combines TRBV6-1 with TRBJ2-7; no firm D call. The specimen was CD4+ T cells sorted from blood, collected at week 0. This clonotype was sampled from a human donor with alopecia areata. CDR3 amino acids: CASSPRVVGEQYF. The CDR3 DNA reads TGTGCCAGCAGTCCCCGGGTGGTTGGCGAGCAGTACTTC.